This T cell receptor beta chain was captured by sequencing in a study of cytomegalovirus exposure and HLA in healthy donors (dated by TCRdb to 2016 to 2017). About the full investigation: An earlier analysis of some 600 of the donors reported 276 Gb of sequence data and 100 million to 120 million unique TCR beta sequences obtained from about 200 million T cells. Roughly 300 gigabases of sequencing data and approximately 80 million unique TCR sequences were included in an early release covering several hundred HLA-typed donors. Of the 300 to 450 genotyped donors, more than 75% were placed in the genetic ancestry cluster associated with self-reported Caucasian donors. The aim of the study was to test whether cataloging public T cell receptors could identify signatures of past pathogen exposure. The study profiled the T cell repertoires of 666 subjects by immunosequencing and related them to cytomegalovirus serostatus. Besides the first cohort of roughly 660 subjects, a separate validation cohort made up of 95 to 150 different subjects was used. To predict cytomegalovirus infection status, the study combined high-throughput TCR immunosequencing, statistical association of individual TCRs with disease status, and machine learning. A later analysis re-examined previously published TCR beta repertoires from hundreds of donors and added high-resolution HLA genotyping to investigate patterns of TCR occurrence. In the later analysis, no new phenotypic data were used to find candidate immune exposures; instead, reliance was placed on TCR beta sequences and their occurrence across donors. An earlier analysis of 587 of the donors applied high-throughput TCR beta sequencing to assess whether each TCR beta V gene segment acted as functional or pseudogenic. Donor age, sex, ethnicity and CMV serostatus were compiled together with the repertoire data. In a later genetic analysis, genome-wide SNP genotypes for about 65% of the roughly 670 donors were used, and that subset was treated as a discovery cohort. Every discovery cohort repertoire had been produced on one sequencing platform. HLA typing included class I and class II loci at four-digit resolution. The number of donors typed differed by locus, with roughly 629-640 for A, B, C, DRB1 and DQB1, about 500 for DQA1, some 570 for DPA1, and around 460 for DPB1. Several DR-DQ haplotypes were treated as single units for association and clustering because of strong linkage in the cohort. Among some 410 genotyped donors of the cohort, an average of around 220,000 unique TCR beta nucleotide sequences was sequenced per donor, of which about 18% were non-productive. The full study reports these points: Most CMV-associated TCR beta chains appeared to be HLA-restricted in a later analysis, and the HLA associations seemed to be driven largely by CMV exposure. An association between a missense DCLRE1C variant and V-gene and J-gene trimming of TCR beta chains was found in a later genetic analysis and replicated in an independent cohort. In vitro tests confirmed that three of the cytomegalovirus-associated TCR beta chains recognize cytomegalovirus antigens. Because some donors lacked HLA typing at each locus, the association tests relied only on the typed subset. Some IMGT-functional V segments, including TRBV6-2 and TRBV6-3, could not be distinguished by the 87-base-pair reads and were therefore excluded. In this cohort, only TCR beta chains were sequenced, and detectable features were limited by the absence of alpha or paired-chain data. The authors suggested that the approach could potentially be generalized to other disease states and immunological phenotypes. A later analysis reported that several top co-occurrence clusters appeared linked to parvovirus B19, influenza, CMV and Epstein-Barr virus. Roughly 15 rarely observed V segments, including chromosome 9 orphons, were excluded from the earlier analysis of a few hundred of the donors because counts were too low. A further reported finding was that TCR beta sequences accurately predicted the HLA-A and HLA-B alleles for most subjects in the first cohort. At a false discovery rate of 0.05, a later analysis linked under 20,000 TCR beta sequences to specific HLA alleles. Correlated functional status among segregating V segments might reflect linkage disequilibrium, but an unknown experimental factor could not be ruled out. An earlier analysis of 450 to 750 of the donors showed that most TCR beta V segments appeared in productive rearrangements either about 87% or about 30% of the time, which broadly matched IMGT annotations. Most TCR sequences were observed very rarely across donors, whereas some public TCRs were present in many individuals. Assigning TCR associations to individual alleles was difficult when HLA alleles, especially DR and DQ, strongly co-occurred. According to a later genetic analysis, donors in an Asian-associated ancestry cluster had fewer N-insertions in productive TCRs than the approximately 700-donor mean. CMV serostatus was the only immune exposure information available for the cohort. The classifier was reported to diagnose cytomegalovirus status with high specificity and sensitivity in both the original and validation cohorts. Sequencing depth was assumed to be roughly uniform across donors in the presence/absence analyses, though that assumption may not hold. A later analysis found that TCR association rates varied across HLA loci, with DRB1 alleles showing the most associated TCRs and HLA-C alleles the fewest. A later analysis found that HLA-associated TCR beta chains were more clonally expanded and had lower generation probabilities than equally common non-associated chains. A cluster of highly shared sequence variants was judged likely to be a technical artifact of the sequencing pipeline. A total of fewer than 200 TCR beta chains were listed by the study as associated with cytomegalovirus.

In total, 500 to 700 healthy bone marrow donors made up the cohort. All cohort members were sampled while nominally healthy, although unrecorded immune exposures were likely present. The donor was CMV seronegative and belonged to the group of approximately 320 seronegative cohort members. A peripheral blood sample was provided by each donor, and peripheral blood mononuclear cells were used for TCR beta sequencing. Genomic DNA was extracted from the blood cell samples with the Qiagen DNeasy Blood Extraction Kit. Note on this clone: The target of this receptor is not known. No base quality information exists; no much larger clone differs at one position.

The library was produced with the immunoSEQ multiplex PCR assay. A mixture of 60 forward primers for TCR Vbeta segments and 13 reverse primers for TCR Jbeta segments was used in the multiplex PCR. The CDR3 region of rearranged TCR beta genes was amplified from genomic DNA by a multiplex PCR assay. On the Illumina HiSeq System, the amplified TCR beta libraries were sequenced as 87-base-pair reads. The paper's processing steps were these. Across the roughly 670 repertoires, a later analysis counted some 81 million unique TCR beta chains, 8.5 million to 12 million of which were shared by at least two donors. To remove PCR and sequencing errors, raw reads were error-corrected and collapsed into unique sequences using a nearest-neighbor algorithm that merged closely related sequences. Alignment of CDR3 sequences to IMGT reference sequences was used to assign V, D and J gene segments. Each retained sequence needed at least a six-nucleotide match to both a V gene segment and a J gene segment. Rearrangements were classified as productive when the CDR3 lacked stop codons and remained in frame with V and J, and all other rearrangements were classified as non-productive. Following IMGT convention, CDR3 was defined as the stretch from the second conserved V-encoded cysteine up to the conserved J-encoded phenylalanine. The earlier analysis of some 550 of the donors excluded any sequence lacking an unambiguous match to a single V gene segment. In an earlier analysis of a few hundred of the donors, V segments were called functional above 56.7% productive rearrangements and were called segregating when the between-donor standard deviation exceeded 5%. A statistical classification framework was built to diagnose cytomegalovirus status from the catalog of TCR beta chain sequences. A later analysis assigned V and J genes by comparing TCR nucleotide sequences with IMGT/GENE-DB human TR gene sequences. In a later analysis, CDR3 sequences and most-parsimonious VDJ recombination scenarios were assigned using the TCRdist pipeline. A later analysis defined each TCR beta chain by its CDR3 amino acid sequence plus V-gene family, and excluded reads lacking a unique V-gene family. To address suspected cross-contamination and a sequencing artifact, a later analysis removed 450 to 700 highly shared, low-generation-probability nucleotide sequences. A later analysis calculated a clonal expansion index for each public chain from normalized within-repertoire ranks of inferred template counts. In a later analysis, generation probabilities were computed with a VDJ recombination model fitted to out-of-frame rearrangements, and the resulting probabilities were checked against IGoR. A later analysis scored TCR-TCR, TCR-HLA and TCR-CMV co-occurrence with hypergeometric tests, applying a repertoire-size bias correction to TCR pairs. A later analysis estimated false discovery rates by permuting HLA or CMV assignments 20 times. In a later analysis, co-occurring TCRs were grouped using DBSCAN, and TCRdist sequence similarity was added for clustering within HLA-allele-positive subsets. Co-occurrence clustering excluded repertoires with fewer than 30,000 or more than 120,000 public chains, plus five with anomalous nucleotide sharing. Entries here come from immuneACCESS through TCRdb and include only in-frame sequences with V and J called. Some clones fail to appear in such tables; in the studies checked, an unresolved V gene covers under half of the shortfall, and the cause of the remainder is unknown. Clonal size and the V and J genes are those of that table, whereas D and trimming came from the DNA. The sample profile shows under 200,000 clones; approximately 65% of them were found once. The leading ten clones occupy under 3% of the sample.

The CDR3 sequence holds 17 residues, the cysteine and phenylalanine included. Only the CDR3 portion is preserved as DNA: 51 bases, with reading frame beginning at the first base. Relative to germline, V is 6 bases shorter and J is 10 bases shorter, with 28 bases between their ends. Via the germline V gene, CDR1 is LGHNT and CDR2 FRNRAP. The sequence derives from a man aged 40-55 years in good health and CMV-seronegative. Material for sequencing was PBMCs. The rearrangement joined TRBV12-5 to TRBJ2-1; D gene: possibly TRBD2, on 6 matching bases. The DNA sequence is TGTGCTAGTGGACCCTCCAGTTTAACTAGCTCCTTAGGGGAGCAGTTCTTC. Its protein is CASGPSSLTSSLGEQFF.